This TCR beta chain originates from a study of T cells in Graves' hyperthyroidism and ophthalmopathy. Study summary: The blood sample was taken at first diagnosis, before treatment began. Study conclusions and caveats: Ophthalmopathy got predicted by the model a median approximately 6.4 months before its onset.

This clonotype was observed at least ten times. The antigen is undetermined. From germline, CDR1 is SGHRS and CDR2 YFSETQ. V shed 3 bases and J shed 6 bases, with 12 bases lying between them. The CDR3 covers 14 residues. From RNA transcripts, TCR beta CDR3 regions were amplified. A first-round RT-PCR of the TCR CDR3 used the HTBI primer set. A single record per CDR3 protein comes from TCRdb applying MiXCR to the multiplex PCR reads. The table lists approximately 590,000 distinct CDR3 sequences, roughly 14% of them singletons. Recently diagnosed hyperthyroidism of less than 2 months' duration affected patients aged 18 to 65. Fresh peripheral blood, 7.5 to 10 ml, was the source of the PBMCs.

The chain combines TRBV5-1 with TRBJ2-2; D remains unclear. Source material: blood. The receptor comes from a woman in her 30s with Graves' hyperthyroidism. The CDR3 DNA sequence: TGCGCCAGCAGCTCCGACTCAAGATCCGGGGAGCTGTTTTTT. It codes for CASSSDSRSGELFF.